One sample yielded the 2 T cell receptor beta chains listed below, sequenced in a study of shared clonotypes between healthy human individuals. Some clones are missing from TCRdb's copy, which holds only in-frame ones; the method was immunoSEQ multiplex PCR. The sample records 2 million to 3 million clones, 90% to 95% being singletons. Sequencing was done on a sample of naive CD4+ T cells from PBMCs. Regarding subset: CD45RA+ positively selected. The receptors were gathered from a man aged 18-30 years in good health. Some clones in this sample may be carry-over from other donors' samples.

This clone was recorded once. V gene TRBV6-1 combines with J gene TRBJ1-2; D is unclear. The CDR3 is 13 residues long. V lost 7 bases and J lost 7, with 16 bases in between. Germline CDR1 is MNHNS and CDR2 is SASEGT. For the CDR3, the DNA is TGTGCCAGCACCCTGCTTGGGGTCAGTGGCTACACCTTC. Translating it yields CASTLLGVSGYTF.

V and J are TRBV9 and TRBJ1-1; D might be TRBD1 (5 bases). Trimming took off 3 bases at V and 5 bases at J, with 17 bases between the two ends. Germline CDR1 reads SGDLS; CDR2 reads YYNGEE. The CDR3 is 15 residues long. CDR3 in amino acids: CASSAAPGRATEAFF. In nucleotides, the CDR3 is TGTGCCAGCAGCGCCGCCCCAGGCAGGGCGACTGAAGCTTTCTTT. Based on the CDR3 plus reference TRBV9 and TRBJ1-1, the full variable domain is DSGVTQTPKHLITATGQRVTLRCSPRSGDLSVYWYQQSLDQGLQFLIQYYNGEERAKGNILERFSAQQFPDLHSELNLSSLELGDSALYFCASSAAPGRATEAFFGQGTRLTVV.